This T cell receptor (beta chain) is from a study of cytomegalovirus exposure and HLA in healthy donors. Only in-frame clones appear in the TCRdb table, and some are missing; sequencing was by immunoSEQ multiplex PCR. The sample holds about 360,000 clones, 86% seen once. Germline-derived CDR1 and CDR2 are MNHEY and SMNVEV (reference sequence). The CDR3 sequence is 14 residues long. V shed 10 bases and J shed 0 bases, with 13 bases lying between them. The chain is built from TRBV27 and TRBJ1-3, with D uncertain. The receptor's source is a woman under 30 in good health and CMV-seronegative. Source material: PBMCs. CDR3 amino acids: CATAAGVSGNTIYF. The DNA of the CDR3 is TGTGCCACCGCAGCCGGGGTCTCTGGAAACACCATATATTTT.